The 25 T cell receptor beta chains reported below all come from one sample, sequenced in a study of blood T cell repertoires in COVID-19. Profiled with immunoSEQ multiplex PCR; TCRdb holds only in-frame clones, not every one. Of about 68,000 clones listed, about 86% are singletons. The sequencing sample was made of peripheral blood. The receptors originated from a woman in her fifties or sixties with acute or convalescent COVID-19.

The chain uses TRBV5-1 and TRBJ2-4; 7 bases are a match to TRBD2. Germline CDR1 is SGHRS and CDR2 is YFSETQ. The CDR3 is made up of 13 amino acids. After removal of 3 bases from V and 7 bases from J, the junction contained 4 bases not matched to a gene. The chain's CDR3 is CASSSGGANIQYF. CDR3 bases: TGCGCCAGCAGCTCGGGGGGAGCGAACATTCAGTACTTC.

The CDR3, as DNA: TGTGCCAGCAGCCCCCAGACAGCCTCTGGGGCCAACGTCCTGACTTTC. It codes for CASSPQTASGANVLTF. The genes are TRBV9 and TRBJ2-6, with TRBD1 as a possible D gene (5 bases). The V gene lost 4 bases and the J gene lost 0 bases, with 11 bases spanning the gap. The CDR3 runs 16 residues. The germline gives CDR1 SGDLS, CDR2 YYNGEE.

The rearrangement links TRBV5-6 to TRBJ2-2; TRBD1 might be the D (6 bases). The germline V gene encodes CDR1 SGHDT and CDR2 YYEEEE. The V end lost 2 bases, the J end lost 1 base, and 9 bases lay between the germline ends. The CDR3 is 15 residues long. CDR3 region: CASSFLGQNTGELFF. The CDR3 nucleotides are TGTGCCAGCAGCTTCCTGGGACAGAACACCGGGGAGCTGTTTTTT.

The genes are TRBV19 and TRBJ1-3; no reliable D call. Trimming cost V 1 base and J 1 base, with 8 bases left between them. This CDR3 is 15 amino acids long. The germline V gene encodes CDR1 LNHDA and CDR2 SQIVND (reference sequence). This CDR3 reads CASSIVGSSGNTIYF. CDR3 DNA sequence: TGTGCCAGTAGTATAGTGGGGAGTTCTGGAAACACCATATATTTT.

This sequence joins TRBV6-2 or TRBV6-3 and TRBJ1-2, with 7 bases aligning to TRBD1. The CDR3 is 16 amino acids. Germline values: CDR1 MNHEY, CDR2 SVGEGT. Trimming removed 5 bases from V and 4 bases from J; junction bases left unmatched: 13. In nucleotides, the CDR3 is TGTGCCAGCAGTCAGGCCCGGACAGGTCGGGGCTATGGCTACACCTTC. Protein sequence: CASSQARTGRGYGYTF.

The rearrangement uses TRBV7-8 and TRBJ1-1, with no clear D. The CDR3 has 12 amino acids. In germline, CDR1 is SGHVS, CDR2 FQNEAQ. Trimming shortened V by 6 bases and J by 8 bases, and 13 bases separated the two germline ends. The CDR3 loop reads CASRAALGEAFF. The CDR3 coding sequence is TGTGCCAGCAGAGCGGCATTAGGAGAAGCTTTCTTT.

The chain joins TRBV27 to TRBJ2-7; the match to TRBD1 covers 7 bases. Germline V gene data show CDR1 as MNHEY and CDR2 as SMNVEV (reference sequence). The CDR3 has 14 residues. Losses at the gene ends were 5 bases for V and 3 bases for J; bases not matched to a gene: 7. The CDR3 spells CASSPETGSYEQYF. The CDR3 coding sequence is TGTGCCAGCAGTCCTGAGACAGGGAGCTACGAGCAGTACTTC.

This sequence joins TRBV29-1 and TRBJ1-1; TRBD1 agrees at 7 bases. This CDR3 is 12 amino acids long. The V and J ends lost 5 bases and 4 bases, in that order; junction bases with no gene match: 4. CDR1 and CDR2 from the germline V gene are SQVTM and ANQGSEA. The CDR3 coding sequence is TGCAGCGTTCCCCAGGGGGGCACTGAAGCTTTCTTT. The encoded protein is CSVPQGGTEAFF.

V gene TRBV5-6 combines with J gene TRBJ1-5, with 7 bases that match TRBD1. Germline CDR1 and CDR2: SGHDT and YYEEEE. The CDR3 spans 14 residues. The trim removed 0 bases at V and 5 bases at J, leaving 2 bases unmatched. The DNA for the CDR3 is TGTGCCAGCAGCTTGGCCAGGGGGGATCAGCCCCAGCATTTT. This gives the protein CASSLARGDQPQHF.

A note on this clone: This sample also contains other DNA sequences that code for the same CDR3. The chain carries TRBV30 and TRBJ1-5; perhaps TRBD1 as D (5 bases). With 2 bases removed from V and 4 bases from J, the gap between germline ends came to 9 bases. Germline lookup yields CDR1 GTSNPN and CDR2 SVGIG (reference sequence). There are 13 residues in the CDR3. The CDR3 sequence: CAWSTRENQPQHF. The CDR3, as DNA: TGTGCCTGGAGTACCAGGGAAAATCAGCCCCAGCATTTT. Using reference TRBV30 and TRBJ1-5 for the parts outside the CDR3, the full variable domain is SQTIHQWPATLVQPVGSPLSLECTVEGTSNPNLYWYRQAAGRGLQLLFYSVGIGQISSEVPQNLSASRPQDRQFILSSKKLLLSDSGFYLCAWSTRENQPQHFGDGTRLSIL.

J is TRBJ1-5 and V is TRBV30, with 10 positions matching TRBD1. The CDR3 is made up of 15 amino acids. V lost 0 bases and J lost 7; bases outside the gene matches: 6. The germline CDR1 and CDR2 sequences are GTSNPN and SVGIG (reference sequence). The CDR3 here is CAWSVQGQGSQPQHF. As DNA, the CDR3 is TGTGCCTGGAGTGTACAGGGACAGGGGTCCCAGCCCCAGCATTTT.

The chain couples TRBV5-6 to TRBJ1-6; 7 nucleotides agree with TRBD1. The germline V gene has CDR1 SGHDT and CDR2 YYEEEE. The CDR3 sequence is 14 residues long. V gave up 1 base and J gave up 10 bases; unmatched junction bases: 5. CDR3 DNA sequence: TGTGCCAGCAGCTTGCCCCAGGGGGAATCACCCCTCCACTTT. Its protein product is CASSLPQGESPLHF.

The chain recombines TRBV19 with TRBJ2-5, with TRBD1 matching over 11 bases. The CDR3 is 17 residues long. Germline V CDR1 and CDR2: LNHDA, SQIVND (reference sequence). Unmatched junction bases numbered 8, after V lost 5 bases and J lost 0 bases. The CDR3 sequence is CASSPRDRGNYQETQYF. The CDR3 bases are TGTGCCAGTAGTCCCCGGGACAGGGGGAACTACCAAGAGACCCAGTACTTC.

The genes are TRBV5-1 and TRBJ1-3, with D tentatively TRBD1 (6 bases). The V end lost 5 bases, the J end lost 0 bases, and 9 bases lay between the germline ends. This CDR3 is built from 14 residues. Germline V gene lookup returns CDR1 SGHRS and CDR2 YFSETQ. CDR3 nucleotides: TGCGCCAGCAGGCAGGGGTTCTCTGGAAACACCATATATTTT. The encoded protein is CASRQGFSGNTIYF.

The chain recombines TRBV28 with TRBJ1-2; D is possibly TRBD1 (6 bases). Trimming left V 5 bases short and J 5 bases short, with 30 bases between. Germline V gives CDR1 MDHEN, CDR2 SYDVKM. This CDR3 comprises 19 residues. The CDR3 reads CASSDSIGQGPPSPYGYTF. CDR3 nucleotide sequence: TGTGCCAGCAGTGACAGCATTGGCCAGGGGCCTCCGAGCCCATATGGCTACACCTTC.

The gene calls are TRBV6-4 and TRBJ2-2, with D possibly TRBD2 on 5 matching bases. This CDR3 is 14 amino acids long. Trimming stripped 4 bases from V and 2 bases from J, with 8 bases between. Germline CDR1 MRHNA, CDR2 SNTAGT. Here the CDR3 DNA reads TGTGCCAGCAGTGTTGAGGGTAACACCGGGGAGCTGTTTTTT. It yields the protein CASSVEGNTGELFF.

This clone was picked up a small number of times. The chain carries TRBV5-5 and TRBJ1-3; D unresolved. The CDR3 extends over 14 amino acids. Germline CDR1 and CDR2: SGHKS and YYEKEE (reference sequence). V was cut by 0 bases and J by 0 bases, with 4 bases left in between. The DNA of the CDR3 is TGTGCCAGCAGCTTGGTCAGCTCTGGAAACACCATATATTTT. The encoded protein is CASSLVSSGNTIYF.

V and J are TRBV30 and TRBJ1-4, with D tentatively TRBD1 (5 bases). CDR3 length equals 16 residues. In germline, CDR1 is GTSNPN, CDR2 SVGIG (reference sequence). V was clipped by 1 base and J by 0 bases, with 12 bases between them. In DNA form, the CDR3 reads TGTGCCTGGAGTGGTCGCGCGGGGGCAACTAATGAAAAACTGTTTTTT. It is translated as CAWSGRAGATNEKLFF.

The rearrangement links TRBV5-8 to TRBJ2-1, with 12 bases identical to TRBD2. The V gene end was trimmed by 0 bases and the J gene end by 7 bases; junction bases not matched to a gene: 8. From germline, CDR1 is SGHTS and CDR2 YDEGEE. The CDR3 totals 17 residues. The CDR3 DNA is TGTGCCAGCAGCTTGGTTAAGACTAGCGGGAGAGGTAATGAGCAGTTCTTC. As protein: CASSLVKTSGRGNEQFF.

This clone was seen only a few times. This chain links TRBV27 with TRBJ1-2, with D perhaps TRBD1 (5 bases). V lost 2 bases to trimming and J lost 8 bases, with 12 bases between them. Germline V gene lookup returns CDR1 MNHEY and CDR2 SMNVEV (reference sequence). This CDR3 contains 13 residues. The CDR3 is CASSLRGSRGYTF. The DNA for the CDR3 is TGTGCCAGCAGTTTACGGGGGTCCAGAGGCTACACCTTC.

The J gene is TRBJ2-7, the V gene TRBV6-1, with a possible D match to TRBD1 (6 bases). The CDR3 runs 15 residues. CDR1 is MNHNS, CDR2 SASEGT, per germline. With 0 bases removed from V and 4 bases from J, the gap between germline ends came to 13 bases. The CDR3 is CASSEAGGFIYEQYF. The CDR3 nucleotides are TGTGCCAGCAGTGAAGCAGGGGGTTTCATATACGAGCAGTACTTC.

The V and J genes are TRBV4-1 and TRBJ1-2; possible D gene TRBD1, 5 bases. The CDR3 spans 15 residues. Germline V gives CDR1 MGHRA, CDR2 YSYEKL. Trimming pared 2 bases from V and 4 bases from J, leaving 14 bases between. CDR3 in amino acids: CASSQSPGIPYGYTF. Here the CDR3 DNA reads TGCGCCAGCAGCCAATCTCCAGGGATTCCCTATGGCTACACCTTC.

The chain links TRBV6-6 to TRBJ1-2; maybe TRBD1 (5 bases). The CDR3 is 14 amino acids. CDR1 and CDR2 from the germline V gene are MNHNY and SVGAGI (reference sequence). Trimming cost V 0 bases and J 2 bases, with 7 bases left between them. CDR3 nucleotide sequence: TGTGCCAGCAGTTACTCGAAGGGGAACTATGGCTACACCTTC. This codes for CASSYSKGNYGYTF.

This clone was detected a few times. The chain is built from TRBV6-1 and TRBJ1-6, with 8 bases lining up with TRBD1. V lost 2 bases and J lost 7; bases outside the gene matches: 13. The length of the CDR3 is 18 residues. CDR1 and CDR2 from the germline V gene are MNHNS and SASEGT. The CDR3 here is CASSEQLVSGTGNSPLHF. In DNA form, the CDR3 reads TGTGCCAGCAGTGAACAGTTGGTGTCCGGGACAGGCAATTCACCCCTCCACTTT.

The rearrangement links TRBV3-1 (or the pseudogene TRBV3-2) to TRBJ2-5; D not certain. Trimming removed 1 base from V and 5 bases from J, with 5 bases in between. This CDR3 has 12 amino acids. CDR1 is LGHDT and CDR2 is YNNKEL in the germline V gene (reference sequence). The CDR3 region is CASSQASETQYF. The CDR3 nucleotides are TGTGCCAGCAGCCAAGCTTCCGAGACCCAGTACTTC.